Below, 17 T cell receptor beta chains from the same sample are listed, as sequenced in a study of PD-1 blockade in classical Hodgkin lymphoma. Clones were sequenced by immunoSEQ multiplex PCR, and TCRdb holds only the in-frame ones, with some missing. The repertoire holds roughly 20,000 clones, with 75% to 90% as singletons. The time point denotes: cycle 4 day 1 (C4D1), after more than 5 weeks of nivolumab. After autologous stem cell transplantation all patients relapsed, and prior brentuximab vedotin exposure differed between cohorts. Sample: peripheral blood mononuclear cells (PBMCs), taken before the fourth cycle of nivolumab. The source is a human donor with classical Hodgkin lymphoma.

The V gene is TRBV5-4, the J gene TRBJ2-3, with 8 bases aligning to TRBD1. This CDR3 is built from 14 residues. In germline, CDR1 is SGHNT, CDR2 YYREEE (reference sequence). V shed 9 bases, J shed 2 bases, and the junction held 8 bases outside the gene matches. CDR3 bases: TGTGCCACCCGGACAGGGTTAATCACAGATACGCAGTATTTT. This encodes CATRTGLITDTQYF. Full variable domain (missing parts from reference TRBV5-4 and TRBJ2-3): ETGVTQSPTHLIKTRGQQVTLRCSSQSGHNTVSWYQQALGQGPQFIFQYYREEENGRGNFPPRFSGLQFPNYSSELNVNALELDDSALYLCATRTGLITDTQYFGPGTRLTVL.

This chain connects TRBV19 to TRBJ1-2, with D perhaps matching TRBD1 (5 bases). Germline CDR1 LNHDA, CDR2 SQIVND (reference sequence). This CDR3 spans 11 amino acids. Trimming removed 3 bases from V and 8 bases from J, with 7 bases in between. CDR3 in amino acids: CASSIGAGYTF. As DNA, the CDR3 is TGTGCCAGTAGTATCGGGGCAGGCTACACCTTC.

This clone showed up just a few times. The gene calls are TRBV7-2 and TRBJ2-1, with TRBD2 identical over 10 bases. The junction had 5 bases not matched to a gene; V was cut back by 1 base and J by 8 bases. The germline V gene encodes CDR1 SGHTA and CDR2 FQGNSA. The CDR3 length is 15 residues. The CDR3 DNA is TGTGCCAGCAGCTTAGATGGTCTAGCGGGAGATGAGCAGTTCTTC. This encodes CASSLDGLAGDEQFF.

CDR3 sequence: CASSVLAFASTDTQYF. CDR3 sequence (DNA): TGTGCCAGCAGTGTCTTAGCGTTTGCGAGCACAGATACGCAGTATTTT. This rearrangement joins TRBV27 to TRBJ2-3, with D perhaps matching TRBD2 (5 bases). This CDR3 has 16 residues. Per germline, CDR1 MNHEY and CDR2 SMNVEV (reference sequence). With 5 bases removed from V and 0 bases from J, the gap between germline ends came to 15 bases.

The gene calls are TRBV2 and TRBJ2-4; no reliable D call. CDR1 and CDR2 from the germline V gene are SNHLY and FYNNEI. The CDR3 runs to 14 residues. Trimming removed 8 bases at V and 0 bases at J, with 11 bases between. In DNA form, the CDR3 reads TGTGCCAGCGGAAAAACAGTAGCCAAAAACATTCAGTACTTC. Its translation: CASGKTVAKNIQYF.

This clone came up once. This chain joins TRBV11-2 and TRBJ1-3; 10 nucleotides line up with TRBD1. Germline CDR1 reads SGHAT; CDR2 reads FQNNGV. This CDR3 spans 19 amino acids. V shed 5 bases and J 0 bases; nucleotides not matched to a gene: 13. The CDR3 DNA is TGTGCCAGCAGCCCCTTGACAGGGGGCTCTTCTTCCTCTGGAAACACCATATATTTT. It encodes CASSPLTGGSSSSGNTIYF.

This chain uses TRBV6-6 with TRBJ2-7; 8 bases are shared with TRBD1. The CDR3 totals 16 residues. Trimming at V came to 0 bases and at J to 3 bases, leaving 7 bases not matched to a gene. The germline V gene has CDR1 MNHNY and CDR2 SVGAGI (reference sequence). CDR3: CASSYSRTGFDYEQYF. CDR3 in DNA: TGTGCCAGCAGTTACTCAAGGACAGGGTTCGACTACGAGCAGTACTTC.

V usage is TRBV13 and J usage is TRBJ2-3, with TRBD2 matching 12 bases. The CDR3 runs to 15 residues. V shed 9 bases and J 5 bases; nucleotides not matched to a gene: 9. CDR1 PRHDT and CDR2 FYEKMQ come from the germline V gene (reference sequence). CDR3 coding DNA: TGTGCCAGTTCCTTACTAGCGGGGGGTAGAGATACGCAGTATTTT. This translates into CASSLLAGGRDTQYF.

J is TRBJ1-4 and V is TRBV4-3; 9 nucleotides align to TRBD1. The CDR3 has 16 amino acids. V trimming: 0 bases; J trimming: 8 bases; junction bases outside the gene matches: 7. CDR1 and CDR2 from the germline V gene are LGHNA and YSLEER. DNA of the CDR3: TGCGCCAGCAGCCAAGATATGGGACAGGGAGAAGAAAAACTGTTTTTT. Translating gives CASSQDMGQGEEKLFF.

The chain is built from TRBV6-1 and TRBJ1-1; unclear D gene. Trimming took 6 bases from V and 0 from J, leaving 11 bases between them. Germline V lookup: CDR1 MNHNS, CDR2 SASEGT. CDR3 length equals 14 residues. Here the CDR3 reads CASRSGGMNTEAFF. The CDR3 bases are TGTGCCAGCAGATCGGGAGGGATGAACACTGAAGCTTTCTTT.

Concerning this clone: This same CDR3 is encoded by further DNA sequences in the sample. The chain joins TRBV5-1 to TRBJ2-5; the D is unclear. Trimming removed 1 base at V and 4 bases at J, with 2 bases between. CDR3 size: 11 residues. Germline V gene sequence: CDR1 SGHRS, CDR2 YFSETQ. The CDR3 region has the DNA TGCGCCAGCAGCTTGCGAGAGACCCAGTACTTC. It codes for CASSLRETQYF.

The rearrangement joins TRBV6-5 to TRBJ1-4, with D uncertain. This CDR3 is built from 14 residues. Germline lookup yields CDR1 MNHEY and CDR2 SVGAGI. V lost 2 bases and J 2 bases, leaving 6 bases between the germline ends. The CDR3 DNA sequence: TGTGCCAGCAGTTACGGGGTGACTAATGAAAAACTGTTTTTT. It encodes CASSYGVTNEKLFF.

This clone was counted once. The chain employs TRBV2 and TRBJ2-5; D could derive from TRBD1 or TRBD2 (6 bases each). Germline V gene sequence: CDR1 SNHLY, CDR2 FYNNEI. The length of the CDR3 is 16 residues. The V and J ends lost 2 bases and 1 base respectively, with 14 bases between them. CDR3 protein: CASSERTAGPQETQYF. The CDR3 DNA follows: TGTGCCAGCAGTGAAAGGACAGCGGGCCCCCAAGAGACCCAGTACTTC.

V gene TRBV7-2 combines with J gene TRBJ2-5; D is ambiguous. The CDR3 length is 13 residues. The germline gives CDR1 SGHTA, CDR2 FQGNSA. The ends were cut back, 1 base at V and 5 bases at J, with 8 bases in the middle. The DNA of the CDR3 is TGTGCCAGCAGCTTAGATCTAGGGGAGACCCAGTACTTC. Translation gives CASSLDLGETQYF.

The chain recombines TRBV29-1 with TRBJ2-1; the D gene is possibly TRBD1 (6 bases). Trimming took off 3 bases at V and 1 base at J, with 19 bases between the two ends. The CDR3 is made up of 17 amino acids. Germline V gene data show CDR1 as SQVTM and CDR2 as ANQGSEA. CDR3 DNA: TGCAGCGTTGAGACGTGGGGGCGGAGTGGATCCTACAATGAGCAGTTCTTC. It specifies CSVETWGRSGSYNEQFF.

The chain carries TRBV7-6 and TRBJ1-1; weak D call: TRBD1 (5 bases). The CDR3 extends over 13 amino acids. V was trimmed by 0 bases and J by 4 bases, leaving 6 bases between them. Germline assignment: CDR1 SGHVS and CDR2 FNYEAQ. The CDR3 protein is CASSLAGTTEAFF. The CDR3 nucleotides are TGTGCCAGCAGCTTAGCAGGGACCACTGAAGCTTTCTTT.

This rearrangement joins TRBV9 to TRBJ1-5; D is ambiguous. CDR3 length: 14 residues. V lost 4 bases and J lost 6, with 14 bases in between. Germline V lookup: CDR1 SGDLS, CDR2 YYNGEE. The CDR3 DNA follows: TGTGCCAGCAGCTCCGAATTGGGGTTTCAGCCCCAGCATTTT. It specifies CASSSELGFQPQHF.